The clone carrying this T cell receptor (beta chain) was seen only once. The entry originates in a study of cytomegalovirus exposure and HLA in healthy donors. Primers included in the PCR were 60 Vbeta and 13 Jbeta primers. This table comes from immunoSEQ multiplex PCR, and its TCRdb copy is limited to in-frame clones, with some not included. The repertoire consists of 80,000 to 100,000 clones, with 81% occurring once and the leading ten covering 9% to 12%. From germline, CDR1 is SGHVS and CDR2 FQNEAQ. The CDR3 has 11 residues. Between the trimmed V and J ends, which lost 8 bases and 5 bases, there was a span of 10 bases.

The sequenced sample consisted of PBMCs. This TCR came from a human donor in good health. The chain joins TRBV7-8 to TRBJ2-7; D unclear. CDR3 nucleotide sequence: TGTGCCAGCGCCCCACTAAACGAGCAGTACTTC. This encodes CASAPLNEQYF.